The clone carrying this T cell receptor beta chain was counted between two and nine times. The V and J ends lost 5 bases and 6 bases, in that order; junction bases with no gene match: 5. CDR3 length: 14 residues. Per germline, CDR1 SGHTA and CDR2 FQGNSA. This record belongs to a study of blood T cell repertoires in COVID-19. Per the study methods: Estimation of nucleated cell counts was performed using reference gene primer amplification. Repertoires were generated with immunoSEQ multiplex PCR, while TCRdb's copy carries only in-frame clones and drops some. That table is the source of V, J and clone size, and D and trimming were worked out from the DNA. The table has 400,000 to 550,000 clones, roughly 87% seen once. Those enrolled, adults aged about 18 to 89 years, came from about two dozen US areas.

The sequenced sample was PBMCs or T cells enriched from blood (not recorded which). The chain recombines TRBV7-2 with TRBJ1-5, with 9 bases identical to TRBD1. This receptor was taken from a woman aged 18 to 35 with acute COVID-19. This CDR3 reads CASSPTGGGQPQHF. The CDR3, as DNA: TGTGCCAGCAGCCCGACAGGGGGAGGTCAGCCCCAGCATTTT.